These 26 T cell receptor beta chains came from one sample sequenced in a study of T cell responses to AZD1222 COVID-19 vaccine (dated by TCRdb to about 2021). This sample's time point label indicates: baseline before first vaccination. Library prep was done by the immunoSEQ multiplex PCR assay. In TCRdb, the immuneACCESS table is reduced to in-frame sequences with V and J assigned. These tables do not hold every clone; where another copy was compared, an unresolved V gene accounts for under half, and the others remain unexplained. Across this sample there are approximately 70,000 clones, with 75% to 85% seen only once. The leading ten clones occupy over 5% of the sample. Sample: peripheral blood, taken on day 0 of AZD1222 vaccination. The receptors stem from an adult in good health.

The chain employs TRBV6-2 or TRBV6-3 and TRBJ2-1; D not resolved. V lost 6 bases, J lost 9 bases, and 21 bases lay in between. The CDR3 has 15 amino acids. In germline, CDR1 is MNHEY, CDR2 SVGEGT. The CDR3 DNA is TGTGCCAGCAGCGCTTACGGGTGGAAGAAGGGTGAGCAGTTCTTC. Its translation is CASSAYGWKKGEQFF.

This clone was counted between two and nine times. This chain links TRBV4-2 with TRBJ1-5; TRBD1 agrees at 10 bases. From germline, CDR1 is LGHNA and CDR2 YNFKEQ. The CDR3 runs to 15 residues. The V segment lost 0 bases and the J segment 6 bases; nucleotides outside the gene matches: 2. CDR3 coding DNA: TGTGCCAGCAGCCAAGATAGGACAGGGGGTCAGCCCCAGCATTTT. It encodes CASSQDRTGGQPQHF.

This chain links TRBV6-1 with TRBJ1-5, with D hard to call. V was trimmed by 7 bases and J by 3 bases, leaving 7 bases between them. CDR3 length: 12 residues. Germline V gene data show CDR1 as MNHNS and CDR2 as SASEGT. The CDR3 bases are TGTGCCAGCACCGGGTTCAATCAGCCCCAGCATTTT. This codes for CASTGFNQPQHF.

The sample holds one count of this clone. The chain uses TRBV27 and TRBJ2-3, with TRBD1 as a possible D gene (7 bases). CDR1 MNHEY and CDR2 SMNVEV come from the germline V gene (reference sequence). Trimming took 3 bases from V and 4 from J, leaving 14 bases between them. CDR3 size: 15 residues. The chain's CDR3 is CASSLTGRRADTQYF. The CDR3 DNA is TGTGCCAGCAGTTTGACAGGGAGGCGGGCAGATACGCAGTATTTT.

The CDR3 sequence: CASSPPPQGIGQPQHF. The CDR3 bases are TGTGCCAGCAGTCCCCCACCGCAGGGGATAGGTCAGCCCCAGCATTTT. The chain combines TRBV28 with TRBJ1-5; a possible D gene is TRBD1 (6 bases). Trimming pared 5 bases from V and 6 bases from J, leaving 20 bases between. Germline values: CDR1 MDHEN, CDR2 SYDVKM. There are 16 residues in the CDR3.

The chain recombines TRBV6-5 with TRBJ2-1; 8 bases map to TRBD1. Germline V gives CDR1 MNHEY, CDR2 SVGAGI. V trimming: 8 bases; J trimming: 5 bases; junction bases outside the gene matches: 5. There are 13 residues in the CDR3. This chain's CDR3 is CASAGQGHNEQFF. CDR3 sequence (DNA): TGTGCCAGCGCCGGACAGGGCCACAATGAGCAGTTCTTC.

The CDR3, as DNA: TGTGCCAGCAGCCGGAGACAAGGCGGGCAAGAGACCCAGTACTTC. Protein sequence: CASSRRQGGQETQYF. The V and J genes are TRBV7-9 and TRBJ2-5; maybe TRBD2 (5 bases). CDR1 is SEHNR, CDR2 FQNEAQ, per germline (reference sequence). The CDR3 is 15 amino acids. V was pared by 5 bases and J by 2 bases, with 15 bases between. Complete variable domain (other parts from reference TRBV7-9 and TRBJ2-5): DTGVSQNPRHKITKRGQNVTFRCDPISEHNRLYWYRQTLGQGPEFLTYFQNEAQLEKSRLLSDRFSAERPKGSFSTLEIQRTEQGDSAMYLCASSRRQGGQETQYFGPGTRLLVL.

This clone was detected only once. CDR3 nucleotides: TGTGCCAGCAGTTCAGGGGTTTACGATAATTCACCCCTCCACTTT. Translating gives CASSSGVYDNSPLHF. V and J are TRBV27 and TRBJ1-6, with D possibly matching TRBD1 (6 bases). Germline V gene lookup returns CDR1 MNHEY and CDR2 SMNVEV (reference sequence). The V and J ends lost 4 bases and 5 bases respectively, with 12 bases between them. The CDR3 covers 15 residues.

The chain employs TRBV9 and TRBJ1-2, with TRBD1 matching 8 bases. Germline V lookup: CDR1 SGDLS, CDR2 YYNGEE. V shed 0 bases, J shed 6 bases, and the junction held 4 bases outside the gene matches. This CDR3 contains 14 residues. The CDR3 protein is CASSVGQGANGYTF. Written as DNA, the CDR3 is TGTGCCAGCAGCGTAGGTCAGGGGGCGAATGGCTACACCTTC.

In nucleotides, the CDR3 is TGTGCCAGCAGCTTAGAGGGTCGCCAGGGAAGCTCCTACAATGAGCAGTTCTTC. Translation gives CASSLEGRQGSSYNEQFF. The rearrangement links TRBV11-3 to TRBJ2-1, with a possible D match to TRBD1 (5 bases). Germline V CDR1 and CDR2: SGHNT, YENEEA. The CDR3 runs to 18 residues. Trimming left V 0 bases short and J 0 bases short, with 15 bases between.

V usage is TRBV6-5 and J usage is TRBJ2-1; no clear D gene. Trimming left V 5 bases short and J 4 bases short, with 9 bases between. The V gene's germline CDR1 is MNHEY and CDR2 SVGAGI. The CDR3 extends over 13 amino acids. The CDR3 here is CASSNSQYNEQFF. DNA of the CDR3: TGTGCCAGCAGTAATTCACAGTACAATGAGCAGTTCTTC.

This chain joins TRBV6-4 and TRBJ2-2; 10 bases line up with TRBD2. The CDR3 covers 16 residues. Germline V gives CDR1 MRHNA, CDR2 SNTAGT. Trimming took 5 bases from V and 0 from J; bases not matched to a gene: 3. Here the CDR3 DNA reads TGTGCCAGCAGTTTACTAGCGGGGACGAACACCGGGGAGCTGTTTTTT. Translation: CASSLLAGTNTGELFF.

The CDR3 reads CASSSMTGGSYEQYF. CDR3 nucleotides: TGTGCCAGCAGCTCAATGACAGGGGGGTCCTACGAGCAGTACTTC. The chain joins TRBV5-4 to TRBJ2-7; 9 bases agree with TRBD1. The CDR3 consists of 15 residues. J lost 1 base, V lost 3 bases, and 5 bases had no gene match. Germline V gene sequence: CDR1 SGHNT, CDR2 YYREEE (reference sequence).

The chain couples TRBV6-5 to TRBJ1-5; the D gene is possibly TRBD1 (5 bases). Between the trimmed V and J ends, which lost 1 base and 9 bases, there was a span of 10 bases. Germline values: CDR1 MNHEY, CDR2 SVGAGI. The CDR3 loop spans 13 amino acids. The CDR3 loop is CASSYYGGAPQHF. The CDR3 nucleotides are TGTGCCAGCAGTTACTACGGGGGAGCGCCCCAGCATTTT.

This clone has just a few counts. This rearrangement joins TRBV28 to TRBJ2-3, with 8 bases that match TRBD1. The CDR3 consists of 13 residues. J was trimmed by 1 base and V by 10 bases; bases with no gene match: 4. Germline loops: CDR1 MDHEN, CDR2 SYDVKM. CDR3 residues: CATQGAGTDTQYF. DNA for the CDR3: TGTGCCACCCAGGGGGCAGGCACAGATACGCAGTATTTT. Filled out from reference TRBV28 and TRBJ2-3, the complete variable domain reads DVKVTQSSRYLVKRTGEKVFLECVQDMDHENMFWYRQDPGLGLRLIYFSYDVKMKEKGDIPEGYSVSREKKERFSLILESASTNQTSMYLCATQGAGTDTQYFGPGTRLTVL.

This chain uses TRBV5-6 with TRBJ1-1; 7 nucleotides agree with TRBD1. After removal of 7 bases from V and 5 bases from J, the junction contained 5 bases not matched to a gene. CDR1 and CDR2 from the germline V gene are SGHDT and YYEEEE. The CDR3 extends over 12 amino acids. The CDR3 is CASDRVGTEAFF. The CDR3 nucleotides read TGTGCCAGCGACAGGGTTGGGACTGAAGCTTTCTTT. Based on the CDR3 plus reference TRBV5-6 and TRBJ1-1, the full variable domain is DAGVTQSPTHLIKTRGQQVTLRCSPKSGHDTVSWYQQALGQGPQFIFQYYEEEERQRGNFPDRFSGHQFPNYSSELNVNALLLGDSALYLCASDRVGTEAFFGQGTRLTVV.

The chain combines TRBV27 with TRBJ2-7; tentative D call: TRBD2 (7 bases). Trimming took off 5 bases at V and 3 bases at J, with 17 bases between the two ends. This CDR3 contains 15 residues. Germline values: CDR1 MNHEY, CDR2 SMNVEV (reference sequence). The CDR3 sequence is CASSVRGASHYEQYF. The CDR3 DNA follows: TGTGCCAGCAGTGTTCGGGGGGCTTCCCACTACGAGCAGTACTTC.

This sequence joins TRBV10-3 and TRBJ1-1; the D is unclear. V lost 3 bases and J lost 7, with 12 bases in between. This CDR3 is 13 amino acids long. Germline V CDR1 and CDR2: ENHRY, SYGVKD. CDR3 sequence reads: CAISDRMGNEAFF. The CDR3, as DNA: TGTGCCATCAGTGACCGGATGGGCAATGAAGCTTTCTTT.

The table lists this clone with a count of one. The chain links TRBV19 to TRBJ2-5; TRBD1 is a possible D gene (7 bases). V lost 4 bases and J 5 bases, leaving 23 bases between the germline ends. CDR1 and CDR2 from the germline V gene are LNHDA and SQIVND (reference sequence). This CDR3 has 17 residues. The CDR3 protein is CASSNPGGTARSETQYF. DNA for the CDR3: TGTGCCAGTAGTAACCCCGGCGGGACAGCCAGGTCGGAGACCCAGTACTTC. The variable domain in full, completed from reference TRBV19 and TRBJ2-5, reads DGGITQSPKYLFRKEGQNVTLSCEQNLNHDAMYWYRQDPGQGLRLIYYSQIVNDFQKGDIAEGYSVSREKKESFPLTVTSAQKNPTAFYLCASSNPGGTARSETQYFGPGTRLLVL.

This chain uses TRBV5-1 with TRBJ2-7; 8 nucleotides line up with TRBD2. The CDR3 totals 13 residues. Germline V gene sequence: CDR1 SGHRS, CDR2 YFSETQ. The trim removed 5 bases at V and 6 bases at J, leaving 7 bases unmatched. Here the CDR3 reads CASRTTSAGEQYF. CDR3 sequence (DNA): TGCGCCAGCAGGACGACTAGCGCGGGCGAGCAGTACTTC.

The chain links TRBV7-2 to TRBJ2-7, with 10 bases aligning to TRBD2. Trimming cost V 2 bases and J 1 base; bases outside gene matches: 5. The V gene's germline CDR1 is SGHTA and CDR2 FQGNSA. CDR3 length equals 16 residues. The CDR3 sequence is CASSLRSGGASYEQYF. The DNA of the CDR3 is TGTGCCAGCAGCTTACGGAGCGGGGGGGCTTCCTACGAGCAGTACTTC. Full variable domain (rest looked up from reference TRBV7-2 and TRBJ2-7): GAGVSQSPSNKVTEKGKDVELRCDPISGHTALYWYRQSLGQGLEFLIYFQGNSAPDKSGLPSDRFSAERTGGSVSTLTIQRTQQEDSAVYLCASSLRSGGASYEQYFGPGTRLTVT.

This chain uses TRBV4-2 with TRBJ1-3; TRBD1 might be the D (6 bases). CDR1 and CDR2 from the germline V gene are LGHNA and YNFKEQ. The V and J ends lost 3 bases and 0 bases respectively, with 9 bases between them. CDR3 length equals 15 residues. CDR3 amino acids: CASSQGQNSGNTIYF. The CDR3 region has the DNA TGTGCCAGCAGCCAGGGACAAAACTCTGGAAACACCATATATTTT.

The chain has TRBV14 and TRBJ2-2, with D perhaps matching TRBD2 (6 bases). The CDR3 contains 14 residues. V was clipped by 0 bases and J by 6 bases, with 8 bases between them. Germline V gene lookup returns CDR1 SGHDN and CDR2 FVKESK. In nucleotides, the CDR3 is TGTGCCAGCAGCCAAGAGTGGGGGGCCGGGGAGCTGTTTTTT. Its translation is CASSQEWGAGELFF.

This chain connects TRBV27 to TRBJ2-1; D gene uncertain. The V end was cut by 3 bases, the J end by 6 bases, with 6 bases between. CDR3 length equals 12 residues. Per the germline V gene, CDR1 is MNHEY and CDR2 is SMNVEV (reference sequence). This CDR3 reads CASSFLGNEQFF. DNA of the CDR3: TGTGCCAGCAGTTTTTTAGGCAATGAGCAGTTCTTC.

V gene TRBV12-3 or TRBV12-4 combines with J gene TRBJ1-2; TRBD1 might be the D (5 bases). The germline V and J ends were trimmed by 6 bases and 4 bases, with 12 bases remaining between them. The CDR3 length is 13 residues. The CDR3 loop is CASRLGTLYGYTF. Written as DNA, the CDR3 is TGTGCCAGCAGACTCGGGACTCTCTATGGCTACACCTTC.

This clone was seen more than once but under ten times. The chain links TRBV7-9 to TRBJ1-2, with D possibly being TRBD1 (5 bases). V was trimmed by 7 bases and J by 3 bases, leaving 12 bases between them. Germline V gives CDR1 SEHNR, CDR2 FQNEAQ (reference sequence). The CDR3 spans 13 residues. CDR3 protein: CASNYLGDYGYTF. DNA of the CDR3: TGTGCCAGCAACTACCTGGGGGACTATGGCTACACCTTC. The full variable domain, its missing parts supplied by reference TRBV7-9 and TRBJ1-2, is DTGVSQNPRHKITKRGQNVTFRCDPISEHNRLYWYRQTLGQGPEFLTYFQNEAQLEKSRLLSDRFSAERPKGSFSTLEIQRTEQGDSAMYLCASNYLGDYGYTFGSGTRLTVV.